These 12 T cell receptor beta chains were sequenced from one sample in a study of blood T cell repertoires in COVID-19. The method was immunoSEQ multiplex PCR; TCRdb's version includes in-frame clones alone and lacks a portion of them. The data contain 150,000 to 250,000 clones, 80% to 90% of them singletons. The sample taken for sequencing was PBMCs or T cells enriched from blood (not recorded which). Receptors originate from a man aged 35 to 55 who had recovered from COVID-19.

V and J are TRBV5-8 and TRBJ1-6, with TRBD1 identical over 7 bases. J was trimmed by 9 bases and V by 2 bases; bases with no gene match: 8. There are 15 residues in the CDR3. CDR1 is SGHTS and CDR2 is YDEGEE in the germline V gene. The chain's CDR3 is CASSFQGVLFSPLHF. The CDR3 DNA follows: TGTGCCAGCAGCTTCCAGGGGGTCTTGTTTTCACCCCTCCACTTT. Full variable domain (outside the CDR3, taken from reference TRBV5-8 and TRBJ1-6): EAGVTQSPTHLIKTRGQQATLRCSPISGHTSVYWYQQALGLGLQFLLWYDEGEERNRGNFPPRFSGRQFPNYSSELNVNALELEDSALYLCASSFQGVLFSPLHFGNGTRLTVT.

The CDR3, as DNA: TGTGCCAGCAGCTCTTCCCCAGGGCGTGCGGCAGCTTTCTTT. Translation: CASSSSPGRAAAFF. This chain connects TRBV9 to TRBJ1-1; D is possibly TRBD1 (5 bases). Trimming removed 4 bases from V and 10 bases from J, with 20 bases in between. The CDR3 loop spans 14 amino acids. Germline assignment: CDR1 SGDLS and CDR2 YYNGEE.

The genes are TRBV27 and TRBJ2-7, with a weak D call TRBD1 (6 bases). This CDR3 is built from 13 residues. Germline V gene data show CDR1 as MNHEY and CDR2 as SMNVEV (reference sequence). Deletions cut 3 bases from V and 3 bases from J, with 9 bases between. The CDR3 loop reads CASSFDRNYEQYF. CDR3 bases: TGTGCCAGCAGTTTTGACAGGAACTACGAGCAGTACTTC.

CDR3 residues: CASSQAGVYNEQFF. CDR3 coding DNA: TGTGCCAGCAGCCAAGCGGGAGTTTACAATGAGCAGTTCTTC. The V call is TRBV4-2, the J call TRBJ2-1, with a possible D match to TRBD2 (6 bases). Germline V CDR1 and CDR2: LGHNA, YNFKEQ. Trimming cost V 1 base and J 4 bases, with 8 bases left between them. This CDR3 is 14 amino acids long.

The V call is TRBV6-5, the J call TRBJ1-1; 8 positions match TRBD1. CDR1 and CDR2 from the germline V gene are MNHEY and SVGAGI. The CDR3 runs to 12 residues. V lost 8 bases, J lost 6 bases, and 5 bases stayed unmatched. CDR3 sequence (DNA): TGTGCCAGCGGGACAGGTATACCTGAAGCTTTCTTT. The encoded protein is CASGTGIPEAFF.

In DNA, the CDR3 is TGTGCCAGCAGTTGGAGACTAGCGGACAATGAGCAGTTCTTC. It specifies CASSWRLADNEQFF. The chain links TRBV3-1 (or the pseudogene TRBV3-2) to TRBJ2-1; the match to TRBD2 covers 9 bases. CDR1 LGHDT and CDR2 YNNKEL come from the germline V gene (reference sequence). The trim removed 6 bases at V and 5 bases at J, leaving 5 bases unmatched. The CDR3 loop spans 14 amino acids.

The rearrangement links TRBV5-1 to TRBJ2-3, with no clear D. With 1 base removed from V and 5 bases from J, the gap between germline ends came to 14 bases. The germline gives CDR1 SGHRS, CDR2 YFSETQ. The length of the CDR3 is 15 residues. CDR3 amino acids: CASSLTGSSGDTQYF. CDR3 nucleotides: TGCGCCAGCAGCTTGACTGGTTCGTCGGGAGATACGCAGTATTTT.

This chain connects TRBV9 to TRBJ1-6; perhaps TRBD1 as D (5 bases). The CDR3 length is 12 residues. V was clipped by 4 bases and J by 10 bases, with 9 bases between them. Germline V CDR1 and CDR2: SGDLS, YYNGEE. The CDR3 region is CASSRGNSPLHF. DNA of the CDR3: TGTGCCAGCAGCAGGGGAAACTCACCCCTCCACTTT.

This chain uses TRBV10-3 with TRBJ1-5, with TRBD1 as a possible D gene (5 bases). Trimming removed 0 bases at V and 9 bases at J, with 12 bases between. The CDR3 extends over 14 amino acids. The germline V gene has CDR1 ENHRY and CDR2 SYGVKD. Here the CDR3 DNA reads TGTGCCATCAGTGAGTCGAGCCAGGGCGGGCCCCAGCATTTT. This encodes CAISESSQGGPQHF.

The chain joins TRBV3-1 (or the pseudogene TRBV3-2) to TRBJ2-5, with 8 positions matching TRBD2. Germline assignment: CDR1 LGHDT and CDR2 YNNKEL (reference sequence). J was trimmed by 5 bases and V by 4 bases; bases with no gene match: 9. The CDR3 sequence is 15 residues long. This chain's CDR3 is CASSLAGGAGETQYF. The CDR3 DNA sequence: TGTGCCAGCAGCCTGGCCGGGGGGGCGGGTGAGACCCAGTACTTC.

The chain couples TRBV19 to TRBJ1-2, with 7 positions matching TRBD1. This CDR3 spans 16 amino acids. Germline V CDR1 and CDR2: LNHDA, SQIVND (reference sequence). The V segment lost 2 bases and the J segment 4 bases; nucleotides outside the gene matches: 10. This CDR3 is CASSITSTGHRYGYTF. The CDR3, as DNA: TGTGCCAGTAGTATAACCTCGACAGGGCATCGCTATGGCTACACCTTC.

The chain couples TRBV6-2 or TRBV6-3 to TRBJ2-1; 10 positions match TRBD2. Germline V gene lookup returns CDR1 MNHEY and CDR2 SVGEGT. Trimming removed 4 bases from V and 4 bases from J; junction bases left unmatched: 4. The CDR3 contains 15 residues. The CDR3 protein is CASSSGTSDYNEQFF. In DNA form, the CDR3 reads TGTGCCAGCAGTTCCGGGACTAGCGATTACAATGAGCAGTTCTTC.